What follows are 11 T cell receptor beta chains derived from one specimen sequenced in a study of cytomegalovirus exposure and HLA in healthy donors. PCR involved 60 Vbeta and 13 Jbeta primers. Clones were read by immunoSEQ multiplex PCR, and TCRdb kept only the in-frame ones, dropping some. The table lists 150,000 or so clones, 65% to 70% of them singletons. The material sequenced was PBMCs. The receptors stem from a young man in good health and CMV-seropositive.

This clone has more than one count but fewer than ten. J is TRBJ1-4 and V is TRBV18; 8 nucleotides match TRBD1. CDR1 is KGHSH and CDR2 is LQKENI in the germline V gene. The CDR3 totals 16 residues. V was clipped by 3 bases and J by 8 bases; unmatched bases: 11. The CDR3 here is CASSPGRQGREEKLFF. Written as DNA, the CDR3 is TGTGCCAGCTCACCCGGACGACAGGGGCGGGAGGAAAAACTGTTTTTT.

The chain uses TRBV18 and TRBJ2-1; 10 nucleotides match TRBD2. The CDR3 runs to 17 residues. The V gene's germline CDR1 is KGHSH and CDR2 LQKENI. Trimming removed 0 bases from V and 9 bases from J; junction bases left unmatched: 11. CDR3 protein: CASSPPVGSGRQGEQFF. CDR3 nucleotide sequence: TGTGCCAGCTCACCACCTGTGGGTAGCGGGAGGCAGGGTGAGCAGTTCTTC.

The chain recombines TRBV28 with TRBJ2-1; 12 bases are a match to TRBD2. V was pared by 6 bases and J by 4 bases, with 7 bases of the junction left unmatched. CDR1 MDHEN and CDR2 SYDVKM come from the germline V gene. This CDR3 region has 16 residues. CDR3 nucleotides: TGTGCCAGCAGCCTTGGGACTAGCGGGTTTTACAATGAGCAGTTCTTC. Translated: CASSLGTSGFYNEQFF.

As to this clone: Additional DNA sequences in this sample encode the identical CDR3. This chain connects TRBV19 to TRBJ2-5; no reliable D call. Germline CDR1 is LNHDA and CDR2 is SQIVND (reference sequence). The V gene lost 6 bases and the J gene lost 2 bases, with 7 bases spanning the gap. This CDR3 is 12 amino acids long. CDR3 nucleotide sequence: TGTGCCAGTAGCCCCAATCAAGAGACCCAGTACTTC. Amino acids: CASSPNQETQYF.

The CDR3: CATSSGRAAYTGELFF. DNA of the CDR3: TGTGCCACCTCTAGCGGGAGGGCCGCGTACACCGGGGAGCTGTTTTTT. The chain joins TRBV9 to TRBJ2-2; TRBD2 aligns across 12 bases. The CDR3 runs 16 residues. The V gene end was trimmed by 9 bases and the J gene end by 3 bases; junction bases not matched to a gene: 9. Germline V gives CDR1 SGDLS, CDR2 YYNGEE.

This clone was seen only a few times. The V and J genes are TRBV14 and TRBJ2-3, with 9 positions matching TRBD1. V shed 3 bases, J shed 4 bases, and the junction held 8 bases outside the gene matches. CDR1 and CDR2 from the germline V gene are SGHDN and FVKESK. The CDR3 consists of 16 residues. The CDR3 protein is CASSQGTGWDADTQYF. CDR3 nucleotide sequence: TGTGCCAGCAGCCAGGGGACAGGGTGGGATGCAGATACGCAGTATTTT. The full variable domain, its missing parts supplied by reference TRBV14 and TRBJ2-3, is EAGVTQFPSHSVIEKGQTVTLRCDPISGHDNLYWYRRVMGKEIKFLLHFVKESKQDESGMPNNRFLAERTGGTYSTLKVQPAELEDSGVYFCASSQGTGWDADTQYFGPGTRLTVL.

The V and J genes are TRBV28 and TRBJ2-5; TRBD1 might be the D (5 bases). Germline CDR1 MDHEN, CDR2 SYDVKM. Trimming pared 6 bases from V and 5 bases from J, leaving 22 bases between. The CDR3 sequence is 16 residues long. The CDR3 region has the DNA TGTGCCAGCAGATCGCCCAGGGTCGTACTGATGGAGACCCAGTACTTC. The encoded protein is CASRSPRVVLMETQYF. The variable domain in full, with the rest retrieved from reference TRBV28 and TRBJ2-5, is DVKVTQSSRYLVKRTGEKVFLECVQDMDHENMFWYRQDPGLGLRLIYFSYDVKMKEKGDIPEGYSVSREKKERFSLILESASTNQTSMYLCASRSPRVVLMETQYFGPGTRLLVL.

This clone showed up just once. This chain links TRBV5-1 with TRBJ1-5; weak D call: TRBD1 (5 bases). Germline V CDR1 and CDR2: SGHRS, YFSETQ. This CDR3 region has 15 residues. V was shortened by 5 bases and J by 0 bases, with 12 bases between the two germline ends. CDR3 in DNA: TGCGCCAGCAGTCTGCAGGGACTTAGCAATCAGCCCCAGCATTTT. Translating it yields CASSLQGLSNQPQHF.

The chain has TRBV6-5 and TRBJ2-7; TRBD2 might be the D (6 bases). CDR3 length equals 15 residues. Per the germline V gene, CDR1 is MNHEY and CDR2 is SVGAGI. Trimming removed 2 bases at V and 3 bases at J, with 14 bases between. This chain's CDR3 is CASSYDGSKVYEQYF. In DNA, the CDR3 is TGTGCCAGCAGTTACGACGGGAGTAAAGTCTACGAGCAGTACTTC.

The chain recombines TRBV7-9 with TRBJ2-5; D perhaps matches TRBD2 (5 bases). CDR3 length: 15 amino acids. Trimming shortened V by 5 bases and J by 1 base, and 14 bases separated the two germline ends. Germline V lookup: CDR1 SEHNR, CDR2 FQNEAQ (reference sequence). The CDR3 DNA reads TGTGCCAGCAGCCCACCCGCCGGGATCCAAGAGACCCAGTACTTC. It encodes CASSPPAGIQETQYF.

The chain uses TRBV9 and TRBJ2-5; D perhaps matches TRBD2 (6 bases). This CDR3 contains 15 residues. Germline CDR1 and CDR2: SGDLS and YYNGEE. Trimming pared 0 bases from V and 4 bases from J, leaving 13 bases between. The CDR3 protein is CASSVASGVLETQYF. The CDR3 DNA reads TGTGCCAGCAGCGTAGCTTCGGGAGTCCTAGAGACCCAGTACTTC.